This TCR beta chain was obtained from a study of blood T cell repertoires in COVID-19. The method was immunoSEQ multiplex PCR; TCRdb's version includes in-frame clones alone and lacks a portion of them. The table has a few hundred thousand clones, around 90% seen once; the top ten hold 2.2%. Unmatched junction bases numbered 4, after V lost 0 bases and J lost 13 bases. CDR3 size: 13 residues. The V gene's germline CDR1 is LNHDA and CDR2 SQIVND (reference sequence). This TCR derives from a woman aged 45-60 years who had recovered from COVID-19. Sequencing was carried out using peripheral blood. The J gene is TRBJ2-1, the V gene TRBV19, with TRBD2 matching over 9 bases. The CDR3 loop is CASSIELAGCQFF. The CDR3 DNA follows: TGTGCCAGTAGTATAGAGCTAGCGGGATGCCAGTTCTTC.